Shown below are 11 T cell receptor beta chains from a single sample sequenced in a study of T cells after yellow fever vaccination (dated by TCRdb to between 2017 and 2020). The treatment or condition label, as the study defines it: live attenuated yellow fever vaccine strain. Receptors were amplified or captured by 5' RACE. Sequenced using an Illumina NovaSeq 6000. TCRdb itself trimmed the public reads at Q25 with fastp, ran MiXCR and retained productive beta chains. Every distinct CDR3 protein forms one entry, paired with its most common genes and DNA. The sample yields 400,000 to 450,000 distinct CDR3 sequences; roughly a sixth were counted once. The top ten clonotypes cover around 17% of the sample. This specimen consisted of PBMCs, obtained before the yellow fever booster vaccination. These TCRs come from a man younger than 30 who received the YFV17D yellow fever vaccine.

This clonotype has more than one count but fewer than ten. The chain is built from TRBV6-5 and TRBJ1-3; D is uncertain. Germline CDR1 reads MNHEY; CDR2 reads SVGAGI. CDR3 length equals 12 residues. V was cut by 2 bases and J by 8 bases, with 7 bases left in between. The CDR3 protein is CASSYGGDTIYF. CDR3 coding DNA: TGTGCCAGCAGTTACGGTGGGGACACCATATATTTT.

The chain couples TRBV12-3 or TRBV12-4 to TRBJ1-5; D might be TRBD1 (5 bases). The CDR3 totals 16 residues. V was pared by 5 bases and J by 9 bases, with 23 bases between. The CDR3 DNA reads as TGTGCCAGCAGTCCCCAGGGCAGGGCCAATGTTGCGCCCCAGCATTTT. It yields the protein CASSPQGRANVAPQHF.

The sample holds many counts of this clonotype. The chain employs TRBV3-1 and TRBJ2-1; D possibly matches TRBD1 or TRBD2 (6 bases each). The CDR3 sequence is 15 residues long. The V gene lost 3 bases and the J gene lost 6 bases, with 15 bases spanning the gap. The V gene's germline CDR1 is LGHDT and CDR2 YNNKEL (reference sequence). CDR3 DNA sequence: TGTGCCAGCAGCCACTTGATGGGGGGCCCCAATGAGCAGTTCTTC. It specifies CASSHLMGGPNEQFF.

The J gene is TRBJ1-5, the V gene TRBV19; no definite D call. The germline V and J ends were trimmed by 4 bases and 6 bases, with 10 bases remaining between them. Looked up from germline, CDR1 is LNHDA and CDR2 is SQIVND (reference sequence). The CDR3 loop spans 13 amino acids. The CDR3, as DNA: TGTGCCAGTAGTAGCTTCGGTGCTCAGCCCCAGCATTTT. This encodes CASSSFGAQPQHF. Full variable domain (outside the CDR3, taken from reference TRBV19 and TRBJ1-5): DGGITQSPKYLFRKEGQNVTLSCEQNLNHDAMYWYRQDPGQGLRLIYYSQIVNDFQKGDIAEGYSVSREKKESFPLTVTSAQKNPTAFYLCASSSFGAQPQHFGDGTRLSIL.

This clonotype was seen a few times. CDR3: CASSLTAGGSIETQYF. The CDR3 DNA reads TGTGCCAGCAGCTTAACAGCGGGGGGGTCAATAGAGACCCAGTACTTC. The chain links TRBV7-2 to TRBJ2-5; 10 bases are a match to TRBD2. This CDR3 spans 16 amino acids. The junction had 7 bases not matched to a gene; V was cut back by 2 bases and J by 4 bases. The germline gives CDR1 SGHTA, CDR2 FQGNSA.

This clonotype showed up just a few times. This chain links TRBV6-1 with TRBJ1-2; maybe TRBD1 (6 bases). The CDR3 spans 17 residues. Trimming pared 7 bases from V and 2 bases from J, leaving 23 bases between. CDR1 and CDR2 from the germline V gene are MNHNS and SASEGT. The CDR3 is CASTPRRGRAPNYGYTF. The CDR3 DNA reads TGTGCCAGCACTCCCCGCAGGGGCCGCGCACCGAACTATGGCTACACCTTC.

This clonotype turned up a few times. This chain connects TRBV5-1 to TRBJ2-7, with TRBD2 as a possible D gene (5 bases). V lost 1 base and J 7 bases, leaving 12 bases between the germline ends. The CDR3 is made up of 13 amino acids. Per the germline V gene, CDR1 is SGHRS and CDR2 is YFSETQ. CDR3 in amino acids: CASSLFDGDEQYV. The DNA of the CDR3 is TGCGCCAGCAGCTTGTTTGACGGGGATGAGCAGTACGTC.

This clonotype has more than one count but fewer than ten. The rearrangement uses TRBV5-1 and TRBJ2-3; 10 nucleotides agree with TRBD2. V dropped 7 bases and J dropped 2; count of bases not matched to a gene: 4. CDR1 is SGHRS, CDR2 YFSETQ, per germline. CDR3 length: 14 amino acids. The CDR3 DNA sequence: TGCGCCAGCCGGACTAGCGGATCCACAGATACGCAGTATTTT. The encoded protein is CASRTSGSTDTQYF.

The table lists this clonotype with many counts. This chain uses TRBV11-1 with TRBJ2-3; no clear D. CDR1 is SGHAT, CDR2 FQDESV, per germline (reference sequence). The CDR3 extends over 16 amino acids. V lost 1 base to trimming and J lost 3 bases, with 14 bases between them. CDR3 sequence (DNA): TGTGCCAGCAGCTTAGTGGTAGTCGGGTCGACAGATACGCAGTATTTT. Encoded protein: CASSLVVVGSTDTQYF.

The CDR3 loop reads CASSLPDSIEQYF. The CDR3 DNA follows: TGTGCCAGCAGCTTACCCGACAGCATCGAGCAGTACTTC. V usage is TRBV7-6 and J usage is TRBJ2-7; tentative D call: TRBD1 (5 bases). V lost 2 bases, J lost 6 bases, and 11 bases lay in between. Germline V gene sequence: CDR1 SGHVS, CDR2 FNYEAQ. The CDR3 runs to 13 residues.

This clonotype has at least ten counts. CDR3 in amino acids: CASIGDNEQFF. As DNA, the CDR3 is TGTGCCAGTATCGGAGACAATGAGCAGTTCTTC. The rearrangement links TRBV7-2 to TRBJ2-1; no clear D gene. V was cut by 9 bases and J by 5 bases, with 8 bases left in between. CDR1 and CDR2 (germline): SGHTA, FQGNSA. This CDR3 region has 11 residues.